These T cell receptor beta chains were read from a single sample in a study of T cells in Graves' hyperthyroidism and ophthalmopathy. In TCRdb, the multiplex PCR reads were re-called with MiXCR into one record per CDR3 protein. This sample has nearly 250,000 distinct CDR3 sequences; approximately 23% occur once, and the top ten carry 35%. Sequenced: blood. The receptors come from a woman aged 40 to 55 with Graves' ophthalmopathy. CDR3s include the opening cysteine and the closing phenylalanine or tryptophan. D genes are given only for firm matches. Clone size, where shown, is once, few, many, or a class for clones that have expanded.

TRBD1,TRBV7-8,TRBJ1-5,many,TGTGCCAGCAGCTCAGGGACAGTGAATAGCAATCAGCCCCAGCATTTT,CASSSGTVNSNQPQHF
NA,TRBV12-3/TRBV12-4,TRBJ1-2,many,TGTGCCAGCAGTCCCACAGGGCCAGCTGGCTACACCTTC,CASSPTGPAGYTF
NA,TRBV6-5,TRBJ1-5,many,TGTGCCAGCAGTCCCCGGGGGGGGCCTAGCAATCAGCCCCAGCATTTT,CASSPRGGPSNQPQHF
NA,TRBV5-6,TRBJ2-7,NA,TGTGCCAGCAGCACCGGTTCCTACGAGCAGGACTTC,CASSTGSYEQDF
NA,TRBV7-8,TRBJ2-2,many,TGTGCCAGCAGCGCCGGATTAAACCCGAACACCGGGGAGCTGTTTTTT,CASSAGLNPNTGELFF
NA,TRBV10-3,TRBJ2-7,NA,TGTGCCATCAGTGAGAGTATGTCCTACGAGCAGTACTTC,CAISESMSYEQYF
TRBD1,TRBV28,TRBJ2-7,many,TGTGCCAGCGGGGGACAGGGGAGAAAACTCTACGAGCAGTACTTC,CASGGQGRKLYEQYF
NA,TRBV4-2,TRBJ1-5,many,TGTGCCAGCAGCCAAGAGGGATATAGCAATCAGCCCCAGCATTTT,CASSQEGYSNQPQHF
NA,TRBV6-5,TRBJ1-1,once,TGTGCCAGCAGTTACTCTGCCCTTTACACTGAAGCTTTCTTT,CASSYSALYTEAFF
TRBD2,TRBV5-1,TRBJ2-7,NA,TGCGCCAGCAGCTTGCCTAGCGGTTCCTACGAGCAGTACTTC,CASSLPSGSYEQYF
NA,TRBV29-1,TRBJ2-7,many,TGCAGCGTTGCCAGGACAAGCTACGAGCAGTACTTC,CSVARTSYEQYF
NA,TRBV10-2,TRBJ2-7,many,TGCGCCAGCCGGGGGCCGGTCTCCTACGAGCAGTACTTC,CASRGPVSYEQYF
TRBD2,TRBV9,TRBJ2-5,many,TGTGCCAGCAGCACGGGGACTAGCTGGAAAGAGACCCAGTACTTC,CASSTGTSWKETQYF
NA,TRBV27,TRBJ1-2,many,TGTGCCAGCAGTTTAAAAGGGCAGGGTGCCTATGGCTACACCTTC,CASSLKGQGAYGYTF
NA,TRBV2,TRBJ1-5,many,TGTGCCAGCAGTGAAGCGCTTGGGGTTTCGTATCAGCCCCAGCATTTT,CASSEALGVSYQPQHF
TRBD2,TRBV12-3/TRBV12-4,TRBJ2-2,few,TGTGCCAGCACCATCGGTCTAGCGGGATCGGCCGGGGAGCTGTTTTTT,CASTIGLAGSAGELFF
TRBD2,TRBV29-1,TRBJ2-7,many,TGCAGCGTTGTGGGAGGGCCCTCCTACGAGCAGTACTTC,CSVVGGPSYEQYF
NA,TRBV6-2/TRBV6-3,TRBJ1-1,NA,TGTGCCAGGCCGGGACCCACCGAGGGGGACACTGAAGCTTTCTTT,CARPGPTEGDTEAFF
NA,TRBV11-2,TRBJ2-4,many,TGTGCCAGCAGCTTAGGGAGAGACATTCAGTACTTC,CASSLGRDIQYF
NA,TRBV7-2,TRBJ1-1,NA,TGTGCCAGCATCCCAGGGCGACAGAACACTGAAGCTTTCTTT,CASIPGRQNTEAFF
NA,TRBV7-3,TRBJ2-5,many,TGTGCCAGCAGCTCGCTACAGGGGAGGGTGGAGACCCAGTACTTC,CASSSLQGRVETQYF
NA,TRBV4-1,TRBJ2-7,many,TGCGCCAGCAGCCAGGGCACCGGGAAAGGCCGGGCCGAGCAGTACTTC,CASSQGTGKGRAEQYF
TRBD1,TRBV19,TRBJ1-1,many,TGTGCCAGTAGTCCCACCACCGGGACAGCGAACACTGAAGCTTTCTTT,CASSPTTGTANTEAFF
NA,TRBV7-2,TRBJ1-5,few,TGTGCCAGCAGCTTGGCGCAGGGGAGCCAGCCCCAGCCTTTT,CASSLAQGSQPQPF
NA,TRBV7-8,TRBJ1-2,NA,TGTGCCAGCAGCTTAGCGCGAGGCTACACCTTC,CASSLARGYTF
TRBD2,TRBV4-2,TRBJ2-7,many,TGTGCCAGCAGCCAAACTAGCGTCTACGAGCAGTACTTC,CASSQTSVYEQYF
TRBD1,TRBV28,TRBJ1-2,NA,TGTGCCAGCATGGGACAGGGGTATGGCTACACCTTC,CASMGQGYGYTF
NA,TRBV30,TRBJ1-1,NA,TGTGCCTGGGGGAGAAAGGGGCCCACTGAAGCTTTCTTT,CAWGRKGPTEAFF
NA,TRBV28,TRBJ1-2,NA,TGTGCCTCTCAGGGGAACTATGGCTACACCTTC,CASQGNYGYTF
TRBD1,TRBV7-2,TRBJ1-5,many,TGTGCCAGCAGCTACAGGGGTGGTCAGCCCCAGCATTTT,CASSYRGGQPQHF